Each of the 24 T cell receptor beta chains below was sequenced from the same sample in a study of Ad26.COV2.S vaccination and SARS-CoV-2 variants. Indicated treatment: about 20 received Ad26.COV2.S at low or high dose, single or two shots; about five received placebo; per-sample allocation not given. Sampling was performed 63 days after the first vaccine or placebo injection. Sequenced by immunoSEQ multiplex PCR; TCRdb stores in-frame clones only, minus some. The sample has 410,000 or so clones, more than 80% seen once. The sequencing here drew on peripheral blood, taken in a trial of Ad26.COV2.S vaccine versus placebo. These receptors came from a person between 18 and 60 years old who received the Ad26.COV2.S COVID-19 vaccine or a placebo.

V and J are TRBV6-1 and TRBJ2-7; no clear D gene. V dropped 1 base and J dropped 3 bases, with 4 bases sitting between them. Germline lookup yields CDR1 MNHNS and CDR2 SASEGT. This CDR3 has 12 amino acids. In DNA, the CDR3 is TGTGCCAGCAGTGAAGGAGACTACGAGCAGTACTTC. As protein: CASSEGDYEQYF.

V gene TRBV5-4 combines with J gene TRBJ2-4, with unresolved D. V lost 0 bases to trimming and J lost 0 bases, with 10 bases between them. CDR3 length: 16 amino acids. Germline V gene data show CDR1 as SGHNT and CDR2 as YYREEE (reference sequence). This CDR3 is CASSLAKDGAKNIQYF. CDR3 DNA sequence: TGTGCCAGCAGCTTGGCGAAGGACGGAGCCAAAAACATTCAGTACTTC.

The chain uses TRBV9 and TRBJ1-3, with D possibly matching TRBD1 (6 bases). The V end lost 4 bases, the J end lost 7 bases, and 21 bases lay between the germline ends. Germline lookup yields CDR1 SGDLS and CDR2 YYNGEE. The CDR3 contains 16 residues. The CDR3 protein is CASSRDNAEGSNTIYF. CDR3 nucleotide sequence: TGTGCCAGCAGCAGGGACAACGCCGAAGGGTCCAACACCATATATTTT. The full variable domain, its missing parts supplied by reference TRBV9 and TRBJ1-3, is DSGVTQTPKHLITATGQRVTLRCSPRSGDLSVYWYQQSLDQGLQFLIQYYNGEERAKGNILERFSAQQFPDLHSELNLSSLELGDSALYFCASSRDNAEGSNTIYFGEGSWLTVV.

The chain recombines TRBV28 with TRBJ1-5; D possibly corresponds to TRBD1 (6 bases). Per the germline V gene, CDR1 is MDHEN and CDR2 is SYDVKM. Trimming stripped 8 bases from V and 16 bases from J, with 15 bases between. This CDR3 is 10 amino acids long. The CDR3 DNA reads as TGTGCCAGCGGAAACAGGGTTCCCCATTTT. Translated, it gives CASGNRVPHF.

The chain combines TRBV19 with TRBJ2-1; 7 bases fit TRBD2. The ends lost 3 bases at V and 9 bases at J; junction bases unmatched: 17. The CDR3 is 17 residues long. Germline CDR1 reads LNHDA; CDR2 reads SQIVND (reference sequence). CDR3 residues: CASSIMGGTPMESEQFF. The CDR3 nucleotides are TGTGCCAGTAGTATCATGGGGGGGACCCCAATGGAAAGTGAGCAGTTCTTC.

V is TRBV2 and J is TRBJ2-4; D uncertain. The V end was cut by 0 bases, the J end by 0 bases, with 30 bases between. This CDR3 comprises 23 residues. Germline assignment: CDR1 SNHLY and CDR2 FYNNEI. The CDR3, as DNA: TGTGCCAGCAGTGAAGCCCCCCCCCAGGCCATGATTCGCTCCGATTTAGCCAAAAACATTCAGTACTTC. Translating it yields CASSEAPPQAMIRSDLAKNIQYF. Looking up the rest from reference TRBV2 and TRBJ2-4 gives the full variable domain: EPEVTQTPSHQVTQMGQEVILRCVPISNHLYFYWYRQILGQKVEFLVSFYNNEISEKSEIFDDQFSVERPDGSNFTLKIRSTKLEDSAMYFCASSEAPPQAMIRSDLAKNIQYFGAGTRLSVL.

Details on this clone: Other DNA sequences within the sample encode an identical CDR3. The V and J genes are TRBV18 and TRBJ2-7; D unclear. Trimming removed 0 bases from V and 4 bases from J, with 7 bases in between. Germline lookup yields CDR1 KGHSH and CDR2 LQKENI. CDR3 length: 13 residues. This CDR3 is CASSPPSVYEQYF. CDR3 nucleotide sequence: TGTGCCAGCTCACCACCGTCGGTGTACGAGCAGTACTTC.

This clone was observed a single time. The chain has TRBV7-8 and TRBJ2-7, with 8 bases aligning to TRBD1. This CDR3 contains 16 residues. Germline lookup yields CDR1 SGHVS and CDR2 FQNEAQ. After removal of 5 bases from V and 1 base from J, the junction contained 10 bases not matched to a gene. DNA for the CDR3: TGTGCCAGCAGCCACCCCGCCAGGGGGCGATCCTACGAGCAGTACTTC. As protein: CASSHPARGRSYEQYF.

The J gene is TRBJ2-1, the V gene TRBV5-6; 8 positions agree with TRBD2. CDR3 length: 16 residues. The junction had 11 bases not matched to a gene; V was cut back by 0 bases and J by 9 bases. Germline CDR1 reads SGHDT; CDR2 reads YYEEEE. The CDR3 region has the DNA TGTGCCAGCAGCTTGGCCCCGGGAGGGACCTCCGGTGAGCAGTTCTTC. Translating it yields CASSLAPGGTSGEQFF.

V gene TRBV5-4 combines with J gene TRBJ2-1; D is perhaps TRBD1 or TRBD2 (6 bases each). The CDR3 length is 13 residues. V lost 8 bases and J lost 2, with 11 bases in between. The germline V gene has CDR1 SGHNT and CDR2 YYREEE (reference sequence). Here the CDR3 DNA reads TGTGCCAGTTCGGGGGCTGCCTACAATGAGCAGTTCTTC. Its translation: CASSGAAYNEQFF. The entire variable domain, with the rest obtained from reference TRBV5-4 and TRBJ2-1, is as follows: ETGVTQSPTHLIKTRGQQVTLRCSSQSGHNTVSWYQQALGQGPQFIFQYYREEENGRGNFPPRFSGLQFPNYSSELNVNALELDDSALYLCASSGAAYNEQFFGPGTRLTVL.

A single count supports this clone. At one of its ends the junction is not consistent with the germline gene, which may arise from a read error. The chain links TRBV7-6 to TRBJ2-1; possibly TRBD2 for D (5 bases). Germline V CDR1 and CDR2: SGHVS, FNYEAQ. The CDR3 extends over 15 amino acids. The CDR3 bases are TGTGCCAGCAACTTGAGGGCAGACTCCAACAATGAGCAGTTCTTC. The encoded protein is CASNLRADSNNEQFF. Using reference TRBV7-6 and TRBJ2-1 for the parts outside the CDR3, the full variable domain is GAGVSQSPRYKVTKRGQDVALRCDPISGHVSLYWYRQALGQGPEFLTYFNYEAQQDKSGLPNDRFSAERPEGSISTLTIQRTEQRDSAMYRCASNLRADSNNEQFFGPGTRLTVL.

The chain carries TRBV9 and TRBJ1-2, with TRBD1 matching over 8 bases. After removal of 0 bases from V and 4 bases from J, the junction contained 11 bases not matched to a gene. The CDR3 totals 17 residues. Germline-derived CDR1 and CDR2 are SGDLS and YYNGEE. CDR3 amino acids: CASSVGPGGITFYGYTF. For the CDR3, the DNA is TGTGCCAGCAGCGTAGGTCCAGGGGGCATAACTTTCTATGGCTACACCTTC.

This chain connects TRBV30 to TRBJ2-3; 10 bases map to TRBD2. Germline CDR1 GTSNPN, CDR2 SVGIG (reference sequence). This CDR3 has 17 residues. V was pared by 0 bases and J by 3 bases, with 9 bases of the junction left unmatched. The CDR3 sequence: CAWSVRRTSGLTDTQYF. The CDR3 DNA reads TGTGCCTGGAGTGTACGGAGGACTAGCGGCTTGACAGATACGCAGTATTTT.

The rearrangement links TRBV5-4 to TRBJ2-3; D may be TRBD2 (5 bases). The V end was cut by 3 bases, the J end by 3 bases, with 11 bases between. From germline, CDR1 is SGHNT and CDR2 YYREEE (reference sequence). This CDR3 has 14 residues. This chain's CDR3 is CASSSPGKTDTQYF. The CDR3 DNA follows: TGTGCCAGCAGCTCGCCGGGAAAGACAGATACGCAGTATTTT.

The CDR3 reads CSVEGLPQETQYF. CDR3 DNA sequence: TGCAGCGTTGAGGGCCTTCCACAAGAGACCCAGTACTTC. The chain is built from TRBV29-1 and TRBJ2-5; D remains unclear. Germline V gene sequence: CDR1 SQVTM, CDR2 ANQGSEA. The CDR3 loop spans 13 amino acids. Trimming stripped 3 bases from V and 2 bases from J, with 10 bases between.

This clone was detected only a few times. The chain combines TRBV6-2 or TRBV6-3 with TRBJ1-5; D is possibly TRBD1 (5 bases). This CDR3 spans 12 amino acids. Looked up from germline, CDR1 is MNHEY and CDR2 is SVGEGT. V lost 5 bases and J 9 bases, leaving 11 bases between the germline ends. The CDR3 here is CASSIMGGPQHF. In nucleotides, the CDR3 is TGTGCCAGCAGTATTATGGGGGGGCCCCAGCATTTT.

The rearrangement links TRBV7-2 to TRBJ2-2, with D unresolved. CDR1 is SGHTA, CDR2 FQGNSA, per germline. This CDR3 contains 13 residues. Trimming stripped 4 bases from V and 6 bases from J, with 9 bases between. This CDR3 reads CASSSWVAGELFF. For the CDR3, the DNA is TGTGCCAGCAGCTCGTGGGTAGCCGGGGAGCTGTTTTTT.

This clone occurred a few times. A junction end diverges from the germline sequence, so it may reflect a read error. This sequence joins TRBV28 and TRBJ2-3, with a weak D call TRBD2 (5 bases). Germline values: CDR1 MDHEN, CDR2 SYDVKM. This CDR3 comprises 14 residues. CDR3 in DNA: TGTGCCAGCTGTTTAGGGAGTAGCACAGATACGCAGTATTTT. It specifies CASCLGSSTDTQYF. Full variable domain (remainder filled in from reference TRBV28 and TRBJ2-3): DVKVTQSSRYLVKRTGEKVFLECVQDMDHENMFWYRQDPGLGLRLIYFSYDVKMKEKGDIPEGYSVSREKKERFSLILESASTNQTSMYLCASCLGSSTDTQYFGPGTRLTVL.

This chain joins TRBV7-9 and TRBJ1-4, with D possibly matching TRBD1 (5 bases). Trimming removed 4 bases at V and 0 bases at J, with 12 bases between. CDR1 is SEHNR and CDR2 is FQNEAQ in the germline V gene (reference sequence). This CDR3 contains 16 residues. The CDR3 spells CASSSSDRATNEKLFF. The CDR3 nucleotides are TGTGCCAGCAGCTCCTCAGACAGAGCAACTAATGAAAAACTGTTTTTT.

This sequence joins TRBV10-3 and TRBJ1-2, with 8 nucleotides matching TRBD1. With V trimmed by 4 bases and J by 3 bases, 10 bases remained unmatched. Per the germline V gene, CDR1 is ENHRY and CDR2 is SYGVKD. The CDR3 sequence is 16 residues long. The CDR3 sequence is CAISGMDRAPHYGYTF. The CDR3 coding sequence is TGTGCCATCAGTGGGATGGACAGGGCCCCGCACTATGGCTACACCTTC.

The chain carries TRBV29-1 and TRBJ2-5, with D hard to call. V was trimmed by 3 bases and J by 1 base, leaving 15 bases between them. Germline loops: CDR1 SQVTM, CDR2 ANQGSEA. The CDR3 runs to 15 residues. The CDR3 bases are TGCAGCGTTGAGGGGATGACCACCGGCCAAGAGACCCAGTACTTC. It yields the protein CSVEGMTTGQETQYF. Full variable domain (rest looked up from reference TRBV29-1 and TRBJ2-5): SAVISQKPSRDICQRGTSLTIQCQVDSQVTMMFWYRQQPGQSLTLIATANQGSEATYESGFVIDKFPISRPNLTFSTLTVSNMSPEDSSIYLCSVEGMTTGQETQYFGPGTRLLVL.

This clone was seen a single time. V gene TRBV7-6 combines with J gene TRBJ2-2; 9 bases are a match to TRBD1. Germline trimming cut 11 bases from V and 8 bases from J; bases unmatched to any gene: 12. This CDR3 is built from 14 residues. Germline values: CDR1 SGHVS, CDR2 FNYEAQ. The CDR3 here is CASQLGQGGGELFF. Written as DNA, the CDR3 is TGTGCCTCCCAGCTGGGACAGGGTGGTGGGGAGCTGTTTTTT.

In its sample, this clone was seen once. J is TRBJ1-1 and V is TRBV30; D unresolved. In germline, CDR1 is GTSNPN, CDR2 SVGIG (reference sequence). The CDR3 length is 17 residues. Trimming removed 0 bases at V and 6 bases at J, with 23 bases between. The CDR3 nucleotides read TGTGCCTGGAGTGTCGTGGGTTGGAGTATTTTCCCCCCTGAAGCTTTCTTT. This gives the protein CAWSVVGWSIFPPEAFF.

This chain joins TRBV5-4 and TRBJ2-7; 11 bases line up with TRBD1. CDR3 length: 13 residues. The V segment lost 2 bases and the J segment 12 bases; nucleotides outside the gene matches: 7. Germline CDR1 is SGHNT and CDR2 is YYREEE (reference sequence). The CDR3 reads CASSFGTGGSMYF. The CDR3 DNA reads TGTGCCAGCAGCTTTGGGACAGGGGGTTCTATGTACTTC.